These 17 T cell receptor beta chains were all obtained from the same sample, sequenced in a study of tissue T cells after allogeneic stem cell transplantation. Clones were sequenced by immunoSEQ multiplex PCR, and TCRdb holds only the in-frame ones, with some missing. The data show 2,000 or so clones, approximately 64% seen once. Time point described: mouse harvest day 7 after allogeneic transplant. Tail vein injection delivered 10^7 T-cell-depleted bone marrow cells and 10^6 splenic CD5+ T cells. The sequencing input was spleen. The source of these receptors is a female BALB/c mouse given C57BL/6 T cells with graft-versus-host disease after an allogeneic hematopoietic cell transplant.

In regard to this clone: Each gene name is a mouse one. The DNA read from the CDR3 is TGCTCCAGCAGTCAATCATGGGGGGCGCGGGGCACAGAAGTCTTC. It translates to CSSSQSWGARGTEVF. The whole CDR3 is CSSSQSWGARGTEVFF. The chain employs TRBV23 and TRBJ1-1. The CDR3 end falls 1 residue outside the read, so it is completed with the germline J gene. This CDR3 is built from 16 residues. The germline V gene has CDR1 KGHTA and CDR2 FQNQQP.

A note on this clone: Gene names denote mouse genes. The read falls 1 residue short of the CDR3 end, and the missing part is taken from the germline J gene. The chain has TRBV19 and TRBJ2-4, with 9 bases that match TRBD2. The trim removed 2 bases at V and 0 bases at J, leaving 4 bases unmatched. The CDR3 covers 16 residues. CDR1 and CDR2 from the germline V gene are FNHDT and SITEND (reference sequence). CDR3 DNA, as far as it was read: TGTGCCAGCAGTATTGGGGGGGCGGCTAGTCAAAACACCTTGTAC. Translation: CASSIGGAASQNTLY. In full, the CDR3 is CASSIGGAASQNTLYF.

About this clone itself: Here the gene names and germline are mouse. The read stops 1 residue short of the end of the CDR3; the missing end is completed from the germline J gene. The gene calls are TRBV5 and TRBJ2-5; D remains ambiguous. Trimming stripped 0 bases from V and 5 bases from J, with 6 bases between. Germline loops: CDR1 LGHNA, CDR2 YNLKQL (reference sequence). CDR3 length equals 13 residues. This CDR3 is CASSQDRRDTQYF. The CDR3 DNA, read in part, is TGTGCCAGCAGCCAAGACAGGCGAGACACCCAGTAC.

Remarks on this clone: Mouse names are used for the genes. Read data end 1 residue before the CDR3 end; the end is taken from the germline J gene. The chain joins TRBV19 to TRBJ2-7; 9 nucleotides agree with TRBD2. This CDR3 spans 15 amino acids. CDR1 is FNHDT and CDR2 is SITEND in the germline V gene (reference sequence). V lost 2 bases and J lost 0; bases outside the gene matches: 3. Partial CDR3 DNA: TGTGCCAGCAGTATCCTGGGGGGGGACTCCTATGAACAGTAC. It yields the protein CASSILGGDSYEQY. The entire CDR3 protein is CASSILGGDSYEQYF.

Comment on this clone: Genes and germline come from the mouse. The CDR3 extends 1 residue past the end of the read, so its final part is completed from the germline J gene. This sample includes further DNA sequences coding for the same CDR3. The chain carries TRBV13-3 and TRBJ2-1; TRBD1 matches 7 bases. The CDR3 length is 14 residues. Germline assignment: CDR1 NNHDY and CDR2 SYVADS. The trim removed 5 bases at V and 2 bases at J, leaving 4 bases unmatched. Incomplete CDR3 DNA: TGTGCCAGCAGGATACAGGGGCACTATGCTGAGCAGTTC. It translates to CASRIQGHYAEQF. The full CDR3 protein reads CASRIQGHYAEQFF.

To note about this clone: Germline and genes here are mouse. The sequence runs out 1 residue before the end of the CDR3; the remainder is reconstructed from the germline J gene. The chain couples TRBV13-1 to TRBJ2-4; TRBD2 is a possible D gene (6 bases). The CDR3 consists of 13 residues. Trimming took 6 bases from V and 0 from J, leaving 8 bases between them. Per germline, CDR1 NSHNY and CDR2 SYGAGN. Incomplete CDR3 DNA: TGTGCCAGCAAACTGGGTAGTCAAAACACCTTGTAC. It codes for CASKLGSQNTLY. The whole CDR3 protein reads CASKLGSQNTLYF.

A few counts support this clone. Genes here carry mouse names. The CDR3 extends 1 residue past the end of the read, so its final part is completed from the germline J gene. The rearrangement uses TRBV19 and TRBJ2-4; TRBD1 might be the D (6 bases). This CDR3 is built from 14 residues. Germline V CDR1 and CDR2: FNHDT, SITEND (reference sequence). V lost 3 bases and J lost 4, with 12 bases in between. Incomplete CDR3 DNA: TGTGCCAGCAGTACCACAGGGAGGGAAAACACCTTGTAC. Encoded protein: CASSTTGRENTLY. The entire CDR3 is CASSTTGRENTLYF.

This clone was counted a single time. Gene names follow the mouse nomenclature. The CDR3: CAWSLVGGITGQLYF. The sequenced CDR3 bases are TGTGCCTGGAGTCTAGTCGGGGGCATCACCGGGCAGCTCTAC. The chain employs TRBV31 and TRBJ2-2; either TRBD1 or TRBD2 may fit D (6 bases each). Read sequence stops 1 residue before the CDR3 end, and the germline J gene provides the missing end. Germline CDR1 is GKSSPN and CDR2 is SITVG. Trimming took 0 bases from V and 4 from J, leaving 12 bases between them. CDR3 size: 15 residues.

About this clone itself: Gene labels here are mouse ones. Read data end 1 residue before the CDR3 end; the end is taken from the germline J gene. This chain joins TRBV26 and TRBJ2-5; D is perhaps TRBD1 (6 bases). Trimming pared 4 bases from V and 2 bases from J, leaving 7 bases between. Germline V gene sequence: CDR1 KGHPV, CDR2 FQNQEV (reference sequence). The CDR3 has 13 amino acids. This CDR3 is CASSPTGQDTQYF. CDR3 DNA, as far as it was read: TGTGCCAGCAGTCCGACAGGCCAAGACACCCAGTAC.

A few counts support this clone. Gene names follow the mouse nomenclature. The read is 1 residue too short to cover the CDR3 end, so that end is filled in from the germline J gene. The V gene is TRBV26, the J gene TRBJ2-1; D may be TRBD1 (6 bases). V was clipped by 3 bases and J by 4 bases, with 10 bases between them. Germline CDR1 and CDR2: KGHPV and FQNQEV (reference sequence). The CDR3 is 14 residues long. This CDR3 reads CASSLSGQYAEQFF. CDR3 bases read: TGTGCCAGCAGTCTTTCGGGACAATATGCTGAGCAGTTC.

This clone has only a few counts. Germline and genes: mouse. The read ends 1 residue shy of where the CDR3 ends; the end is completed using the germline J gene. The V gene is TRBV4, the J gene TRBJ2-7, with 12 bases identical to TRBD2. The V gene end was trimmed by 4 bases and the J gene end by 7 bases; junction bases not matched to a gene: 5. The CDR3 extends over 14 amino acids. Germline lookup yields CDR1 LGHDT and CDR2 YNNKQL (reference sequence). CDR3 DNA (partial): TGTGCCAGCAGCTTGACTGGGGGGGCGGGGGAACAGTAC. It yields the protein CASSLTGGAGEQY. The complete CDR3 protein is CASSLTGGAGEQYF.

On this clone: A far larger clone differs by one base, so this is likely a read error. The listed genes are named as in mouse. CDR3 DNA (partial): TGTCCCAGCGGGGACAACTATGAACAGTAC. Translating it yields CPSGDNYEQY. The CDR3 reads in full as CPSGDNYEQYF. The chain links TRBV13-2 to TRBJ2-7, with D possibly TRBD1 on 6 matching bases. Coverage ceases 1 residue before the CDR3 finishes, and the germline J gene fills in the end. CDR1 NNHNN and CDR2 SYGAGS come from the germline V gene (reference sequence). The CDR3 length is 11 residues.

Concerning this clone itself: Gene names and germline refer to mouse. The read ends 1 residue early relative to the CDR3; the germline J gene fills the gap. The chain joins TRBV13-3 to TRBJ2-5; 10 positions match TRBD1. CDR1 is NNHDY and CDR2 is SYVADS in the germline V gene. The CDR3 runs 13 residues. Trimming at V came to 4 bases and at J to 5 bases, leaving 1 base not matched to a gene. The covered CDR3 bases are TGTGCCAGCAGTCGGGACAGGGGAGACACCCAGTAC. Translated, it gives CASSRDRGDTQY. The complete CDR3 sequence is CASSRDRGDTQYF.

A word on this clone: Mouse germline and gene names are used. The read gets to within 1 residue of the CDR3 end, and the germline J gene fills in the rest. The chain carries TRBV19 and TRBJ1-2; 7 bases align to TRBD1. CDR1 FNHDT and CDR2 SITEND come from the germline V gene (reference sequence). CDR3 size: 14 residues. V lost 6 bases and J lost 0; bases outside the gene matches: 5. The CDR3 bases that were read are TGTGCCAGCACCCTCGGGACAGCAAACTCCGACTACACC. Translation gives CASTLGTANSDYT. The entire CDR3 sequence reads CASTLGTANSDYTF.

Concerning this clone itself: Mouse gene names apply. The observed sequence ends 1 residue before the CDR3 terminus, with the missing tail filled in from the germline J gene. The gene calls are TRBV2 and TRBJ2-7, with TRBD2 matching over 8 bases. This CDR3 has 13 residues. Germline V CDR1 and CDR2: LGHNA, YSYQKL. With V trimmed by 0 bases and J by 6 bases, 1 base remained unmatched. CDR3: CASSQEWGGEQYF. The sequenced part of the CDR3 DNA is TGTGCCAGCAGCCAAGAATGGGGGGGTGAACAGTAC.

Notes on this clone: The germline and genes are mouse ones. Read coverage stops 1 residue before the CDR3 terminus; the germline J gene supplies the remainder. The chain carries TRBV20 and TRBJ2-2; the D gene is possibly TRBD1 (5 bases). The CDR3 runs to 15 residues. Trimming pared 0 bases from V and 0 bases from J, leaving 8 bases between. Looked up from germline, CDR1 is GFQATS and CDR2 is STVNSAI. The CDR3 sequence: CGARERTTNTGQLYF. The sequenced part of the CDR3 DNA is TGTGGTGCTAGGGAGAGGACAACAAACACCGGGCAGCTCTAC.

About this clone: Genes and germline come from the mouse. The read is 1 residue too short to cover the CDR3 end, so that end is filled in from the germline J gene. The chain links TRBV13-1 to TRBJ2-1; no firm D call. This CDR3 contains 13 residues. Germline V gives CDR1 NSHNY, CDR2 SYGAGN. V lost 3 bases, J lost 1 base, and 5 bases lay in between. This CDR3 reads CASSARNYAEQFF. CDR3 DNA (partial): TGTGCCAGCAGTGCTAGAAACTATGCTGAGCAGTTC.